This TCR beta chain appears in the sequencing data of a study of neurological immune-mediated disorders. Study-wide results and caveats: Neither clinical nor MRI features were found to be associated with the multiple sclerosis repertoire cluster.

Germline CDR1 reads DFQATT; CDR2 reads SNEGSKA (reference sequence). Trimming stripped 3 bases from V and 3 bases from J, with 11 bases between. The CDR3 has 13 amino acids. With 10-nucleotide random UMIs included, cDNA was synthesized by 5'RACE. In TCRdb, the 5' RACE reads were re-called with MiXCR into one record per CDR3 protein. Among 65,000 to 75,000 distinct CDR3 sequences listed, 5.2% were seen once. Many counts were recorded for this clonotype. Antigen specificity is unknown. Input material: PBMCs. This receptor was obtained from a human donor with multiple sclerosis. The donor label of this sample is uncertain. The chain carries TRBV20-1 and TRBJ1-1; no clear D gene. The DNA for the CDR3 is TGCAGTGCTAGTGAGGGCGGAGACACTGAAGCTTTCTTT. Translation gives CSASEGGDTEAFF.